These 20 T cell receptor beta chains share one sample of origin, sequenced in a study of blood T cell repertoires in COVID-19. Method: immunoSEQ multiplex PCR; TCRdb's copy keeps in-frame clones and lacks some. The sample holds over 90,000 clones, around 87% seen once. Sequenced: peripheral blood. These receptors all come from a human donor in a cohort sampled during active COVID-19.

This sequence joins TRBV2 and TRBJ1-2; D might be TRBD1 (6 bases). Germline V gene sequence: CDR1 SNHLY, CDR2 FYNNEI. V lost 2 bases, J lost 5 bases, and 9 bases lay in between. The CDR3 spans 13 residues. Written as DNA, the CDR3 is TGTGCCAGCAGTGAACAGGGGAATTATGGCTACACCTTC. Translation: CASSEQGNYGYTF. The entire variable domain, with the rest obtained from reference TRBV2 and TRBJ1-2, is as follows: EPEVTQTPSHQVTQMGQEVILRCVPISNHLYFYWYRQILGQKVEFLVSFYNNEISEKSEIFDDQFSVERPDGSNFTLKIRSTKLEDSAMYFCASSEQGNYGYTFGSGTRLTVV.

The chain carries TRBV10-3 and TRBJ2-7; 11 bases agree with TRBD2. The CDR3 covers 13 residues. After removal of 6 bases from V and 5 bases from J, the junction contained 3 bases not matched to a gene. Germline loops: CDR1 ENHRY, CDR2 SYGVKD. This CDR3 is CAIRGLADHEQYF. In nucleotides, the CDR3 is TGTGCCATCAGGGGACTAGCGGACCACGAGCAGTACTTC.

The chain carries TRBV6-4 and TRBJ2-2, with 10 nucleotides matching TRBD1. The CDR3 length is 15 residues. Germline V gene lookup returns CDR1 MRHNA and CDR2 SNTAGT. Trimming took 6 bases from V and 7 from J; bases not matched to a gene: 8. CDR3 sequence: CASRVDRGVDGELFF. As DNA, the CDR3 is TGTGCCAGCAGAGTGGACAGGGGGGTCGACGGGGAGCTGTTTTTT.

The chain uses TRBV5-1 and TRBJ2-6; tentatively, D is TRBD1 (6 bases). This CDR3 has 14 amino acids. CDR1 SGHRS and CDR2 YFSETQ come from the germline V gene. Between the trimmed V and J ends, which lost 8 bases and 1 base, there was a span of 10 bases. CDR3 region: CASSGASGANVLTF. The CDR3 DNA reads TGCGCCAGTTCAGGGGCTTCTGGGGCCAACGTCCTGACTTTC.

The rearrangement joins TRBV19 to TRBJ1-5; 11 positions agree with TRBD1. With V trimmed by 9 bases and J by 4 bases, 5 bases remained unmatched. This CDR3 comprises 14 residues. Looked up from germline, CDR1 is LNHDA and CDR2 is SQIVND (reference sequence). The CDR3 region has the DNA TGTGCCAGCTCTGGGACAGGGGGGAATCAGCCCCAGCATTTT. It is translated as CASSGTGGNQPQHF.

The chain couples TRBV7-3 to TRBJ2-1, with 13 bases lining up with TRBD2. In germline, CDR1 is SGHTA, CDR2 FQGTGA. CDR3 length: 18 amino acids. V lost 0 bases, J lost 2 bases, and 4 bases stayed unmatched. DNA of the CDR3: TGTGCCAGCAGCTTAACTGGAGGACTAGCGGGGGCCTACAATGAGCAGTTCTTC. As protein: CASSLTGGLAGAYNEQFF.

There are a few counts of this clone. The gene calls are TRBV3-1 (or the pseudogene TRBV3-2) and TRBJ2-7; 9 bases line up with TRBD2. The CDR3 contains 15 residues. Germline V gives CDR1 LGHDT, CDR2 YNNKEL (reference sequence). The V and J ends lost 4 bases and 0 bases, in that order; junction bases with no gene match: 4. In DNA, the CDR3 is TGTGCCAGCAGCCCCCCGGGACTAGCCTCCTACGAGCAGTACTTC. It yields the protein CASSPPGLASYEQYF.

The rearrangement joins TRBV11-3 to TRBJ2-7; 7 bases map to TRBD2. Per the germline V gene, CDR1 is SGHNT and CDR2 is YENEEA. With V trimmed by 5 bases and J by 7 bases, 14 bases remained unmatched. CDR3 length: 15 residues. The CDR3 sequence is CASSSLSGGRGEQYF. CDR3 coding DNA: TGTGCCAGCAGCAGCTTATCAGGCGGGAGAGGTGAGCAGTACTTC. The complete variable domain, with remaining parts taken from reference TRBV11-3 and TRBJ2-7, reads EAGVVQSPRYKIIEKKQPVAFWCNPISGHNTLYWYLQNLGQGPELLIRYENEEAVDDSQLPKDRFSAERLKGVDSTLKIQPAELGDSAVYLCASSSLSGGRGEQYFGPGTRLTVT.

The sample holds one count of this clone. V and J are TRBV5-1 and TRBJ1-1; D gene uncertain. Germline V gives CDR1 SGHRS, CDR2 YFSETQ. V lost 4 bases and J 1 base, leaving 14 bases between the germline ends. There are 15 residues in the CDR3. The CDR3 sequence is CASSPTSPRNTEAFF. CDR3 bases: TGCGCCAGCAGCCCGACATCCCCGAGGAACACTGAAGCTTTCTTT.

The chain joins TRBV12-3 or TRBV12-4 to TRBJ2-7; D is ambiguous. The CDR3 spans 12 residues. V was cut by 6 bases and J by 4 bases, with 10 bases left in between. The CDR3 sequence: CASSLMRYEQYF. CDR3 nucleotides: TGTGCCAGCAGCCTGATGAGGTACGAGCAGTACTTC.

The CDR3 reads CASRAATPSPLHF. The CDR3 DNA follows: TGTGCCAGCCGAGCGGCGACTCCCTCACCCCTCCACTTT. The rearrangement links TRBV28 to TRBJ1-6; D remains unclear. Germline V gene sequence: CDR1 MDHEN, CDR2 SYDVKM. The CDR3 contains 13 residues. V was trimmed by 8 bases and J by 10 bases, leaving 15 bases between them.

In its sample, this clone was seen a few times. J is TRBJ1-5 and V is TRBV30; the match to TRBD1 covers 7 bases. CDR1 is GTSNPN and CDR2 is SVGIG in the germline V gene (reference sequence). Trimming took 4 bases from V and 6 from J; bases not matched to a gene: 9. The CDR3 is 14 amino acids. In DNA, the CDR3 is TGTGCCTGGACCCTGACAGGGTCACGTCAGCCCCAGCATTTT. Translating gives CAWTLTGSRQPQHF.

The chain carries TRBV25-1 and TRBJ1-5, with TRBD1 matching over 9 bases. CDR1 is MGHDK, CDR2 SYGVNS, per germline. Unmatched junction bases numbered 4, after V lost 6 bases and J lost 4 bases. The CDR3 is 14 residues long. As DNA, the CDR3 is TGTGCCAGCAGCCTAGGGACAGGGAATCAGCCCCAGCATTTT. Translating gives CASSLGTGNQPQHF.

This chain joins TRBV18 and TRBJ1-1; D is undetermined. From germline, CDR1 is KGHSH and CDR2 LQKENI. The length of the CDR3 is 13 residues. V dropped 0 bases and J dropped 4 bases, with 6 bases sitting between them. The CDR3 sequence: CASSPPGSTEAFF. The CDR3 DNA follows: TGTGCCAGCTCACCACCAGGGAGCACTGAAGCTTTCTTT. Using reference TRBV18 and TRBJ1-1 for the parts outside the CDR3, the full variable domain is NAGVMQNPRHLVRRRGQEARLRCSPMKGHSHVYWYRQLPEEGLKFMVYLQKENIIDESGMPKERFSAEFPKEGPSILRIQQVVRGDSAAYFCASSPPGSTEAFFGQGTRLTVV.

The rearrangement links TRBV7-2 to TRBJ2-5; 12 bases match TRBD2. Trimming at V came to 5 bases and at J to 1 base, leaving 2 bases not matched to a gene. CDR1 is SGHTA and CDR2 is FQGNSA in the germline V gene. The CDR3 has 15 residues. This CDR3 reads CASSPTSGGQETQYF. CDR3 nucleotide sequence: TGTGCCAGCAGCCCGACTAGCGGGGGCCAAGAGACCCAGTACTTC. Complete variable domain (other parts from reference TRBV7-2 and TRBJ2-5): GAGVSQSPSNKVTEKGKDVELRCDPISGHTALYWYRQSLGQGLEFLIYFQGNSAPDKSGLPSDRFSAERTGGSVSTLTIQRTQQEDSAVYLCASSPTSGGQETQYFGPGTRLLVL.

The chain uses TRBV30 and TRBJ1-2; tentatively, D is TRBD1 (5 bases). CDR1 and CDR2 (germline): GTSNPN, SVGIG (reference sequence). The CDR3 has 18 residues. Trimming removed 4 bases at V and 0 bases at J, with 24 bases between. Here the CDR3 reads CAWTGGSAGGRANYGYTF. CDR3 DNA sequence: TGTGCCTGGACCGGGGGTTCGGCAGGCGGGAGGGCTAACTATGGCTACACCTTC.

Only a few counts were recorded for this clone. This chain uses TRBV5-1 with TRBJ1-1, with D unresolved. The germline gives CDR1 SGHRS, CDR2 YFSETQ. The CDR3 is made up of 14 amino acids. With 2 bases removed from V and 1 base from J, the gap between germline ends came to 9 bases. CDR3 nucleotides: TGCGCCAGCAGCTTTGAGGTGGGGAACACTGAAGCTTTCTTT. This gives the protein CASSFEVGNTEAFF.

V gene TRBV28 combines with J gene TRBJ1-4; 9 bases line up with TRBD1. In germline, CDR1 is MDHEN, CDR2 SYDVKM. This CDR3 has 17 residues. V was pared by 1 base and J by 5 bases, with 8 bases of the junction left unmatched. CDR3 DNA sequence: TGTGCCAGCAGTTTATTTATTTGGGGACAGGGCAATGAAAAACTGTTTTTT. Its protein is CASSLFIWGQGNEKLFF.

The V and J genes are TRBV9 and TRBJ1-6; D unclear. The germline V and J ends were trimmed by 0 bases and 8 bases, with 12 bases remaining between them. Germline CDR1 and CDR2: SGDLS and YYNGEE. The CDR3 sequence is 15 residues long. CDR3 amino acids: CASSVDWAGDSPLHF. CDR3 coding DNA: TGTGCCAGCAGCGTAGACTGGGCCGGGGATTCACCCCTCCACTTT.

The rearrangement uses TRBV20-1 and TRBJ1-1; D gene ambiguous. The CDR3 covers 11 residues. V was trimmed by 5 bases and J by 11 bases, leaving 15 bases between them. Germline V gene lookup returns CDR1 DFQATT and CDR2 SNEGSKA (reference sequence). This CDR3 reads CSAPLRELAFF. CDR3 in DNA: TGCAGTGCTCCCCTCCGGGAATTGGCTTTCTTT.